Sequencing of this T cell receptor beta chain was carried out in a study of blood T cells in healthy people across ages. A word on this clonotype: Antigen unknown.

Drawing of peripheral blood yielded ten milliliters from each donor. The CDR3 spans 15 residues. V dropped 7 bases and J dropped 6; count of bases not matched to a gene: 12. Looked up from germline, CDR1 is SQVTM and CDR2 is ANQGSEA. Primers used in a second PCR of about 7 to 12 cycles were a sample-barcoded 5' primer and a J-beta primer mix. A template-switch adaptor containing 12 random nucleotides labeled each cDNA molecule. MiXCR was run by TCRdb on the 5' RACE reads, yielding one entry per CDR3 protein. The data show about 970,000 distinct CDR3 sequences, 45% to 60% seen once. General study results and limits: Both naive CD4+ cell counts and diversity were greater in long-lived donors than in aged donors.

The V call is TRBV29-1, the J call TRBJ2-1, with 10 bases fitting TRBD2. Sequencing was carried out using blood. The clonotype was recovered from a woman in her sixties in good health. The CDR3 loop reads CSAQRGGRVSNEQFF. In DNA, the CDR3 is TGCAGCGCCCAGCGGGGGGGGAGGGTATCCAATGAGCAGTTCTTC.